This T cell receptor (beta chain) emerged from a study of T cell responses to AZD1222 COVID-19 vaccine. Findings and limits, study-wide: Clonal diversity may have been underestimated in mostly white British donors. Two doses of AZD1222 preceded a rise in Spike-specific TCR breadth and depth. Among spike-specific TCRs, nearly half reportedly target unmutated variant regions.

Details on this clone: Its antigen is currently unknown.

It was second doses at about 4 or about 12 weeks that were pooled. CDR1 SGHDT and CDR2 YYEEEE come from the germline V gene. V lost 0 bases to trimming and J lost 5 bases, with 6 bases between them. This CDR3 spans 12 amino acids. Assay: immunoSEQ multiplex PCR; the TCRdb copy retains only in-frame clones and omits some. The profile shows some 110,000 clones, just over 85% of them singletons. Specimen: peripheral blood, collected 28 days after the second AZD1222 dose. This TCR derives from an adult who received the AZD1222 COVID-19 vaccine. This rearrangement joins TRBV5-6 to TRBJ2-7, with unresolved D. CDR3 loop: CASSLVGDEQYF. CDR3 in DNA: TGTGCCAGCAGCTTGGTGGGTGACGAGCAGTACTTC. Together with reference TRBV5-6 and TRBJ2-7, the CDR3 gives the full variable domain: DAGVTQSPTHLIKTRGQQVTLRCSPKSGHDTVSWYQQALGQGPQFIFQYYEEEERQRGNFPDRFSGHQFPNYSSELNVNALLLGDSALYLCASSLVGDEQYFGPGTRLTVT.